Following are 9 T cell receptor beta chains from one sample sequenced in a study of blood T cell repertoires in COVID-19. The method was immunoSEQ multiplex PCR; TCRdb's version includes in-frame clones alone and lacks a portion of them. The sample shows a few hundred thousand clones, roughly 84% of them seen only once. Sequencing input: PBMCs or T cells enriched from blood (not recorded which). The source of these receptors is a woman aged 25 to 45 who had recovered from COVID-19.

The V call is TRBV2, the J call TRBJ1-3; D is uncertain. This CDR3 is 13 amino acids long. The germline CDR1 and CDR2 sequences are SNHLY and FYNNEI. The germline V and J ends were trimmed by 11 bases and 0 bases, with 11 bases remaining between them. CDR3 residues: CASLRDSGNTIYF. The CDR3 nucleotides read TGTGCCTCCTTGAGGGACTCTGGAAACACCATATATTTT.

The gene calls are TRBV3-1 (or the pseudogene TRBV3-2) and TRBJ1-6; D is uncertain. V was cut by 1 base and J by 5 bases, with 9 bases left in between. This CDR3 is 15 amino acids long. CDR1 LGHDT and CDR2 YNNKEL come from the germline V gene (reference sequence). CDR3 nucleotides: TGTGCCAGCAGCCAAGGGGCAGCAAATAATTCACCCCTCCACTTT. Its translation is CASSQGAANNSPLHF.

The chain carries TRBV5-1 and TRBJ2-7, with 12 bases aligning to TRBD2. This CDR3 comprises 16 residues. The junction had 5 bases not matched to a gene; V was cut back by 0 bases and J by 4 bases. Germline CDR1 and CDR2: SGHRS and YFSETQ. The CDR3 loop is CASSLGLAGVGYEQYF. The CDR3, as DNA: TGCGCCAGCAGCTTGGGACTAGCGGGAGTGGGTTACGAGCAGTACTTC.

The rearrangement joins TRBV2 to TRBJ2-3, with 8 bases aligning to TRBD1. Germline V gene lookup returns CDR1 SNHLY and CDR2 FYNNEI. The CDR3 has 15 amino acids. With 5 bases clipped from V and 3 bases from J, the junction kept 7 bases outside the gene matches. The CDR3 reads CASSLQGGLTDTQYF. CDR3 coding DNA: TGTGCCAGCAGTTTACAGGGGGGACTGACAGATACGCAGTATTTT.

This chain uses TRBV27 with TRBJ2-1; no clear D gene. V was trimmed by 3 bases and J by 8 bases, leaving 11 bases between them. CDR3 length: 13 amino acids. Germline V CDR1 and CDR2: MNHEY, SMNVEV (reference sequence). CDR3 nucleotides: TGTGCCAGCAGTTTCGGTGATAAGTATGAGCAGTTCTTC. Its protein product is CASSFGDKYEQFF.

The chain is built from TRBV27 and TRBJ2-2, with 13 bases lining up with TRBD2. Losses at the gene ends were 2 bases for V and 7 bases for J; bases not matched to a gene: 4. Germline V gene data show CDR1 as MNHEY and CDR2 as SMNVEV (reference sequence). There are 16 residues in the CDR3. The CDR3 spells CASSLVGLAGIGELFF. The CDR3 DNA reads TGTGCCAGCAGTTTAGTGGGACTAGCGGGAATCGGGGAGCTGTTTTTT.

The J gene is TRBJ2-1, the V gene TRBV3-1 (or the pseudogene TRBV3-2); D might be TRBD2 (6 bases). This CDR3 region has 13 residues. The V gene's germline CDR1 is LGHDT and CDR2 YNNKEL (reference sequence). Trimming took 0 bases from V and 13 from J, leaving 13 bases between them. CDR3 amino acids: CASSQEGGAQQFF. Written as DNA, the CDR3 is TGTGCCAGCAGCCAAGAGGGGGGAGCTCAACAGTTCTTC.

This clone was found a few times. The chain joins TRBV20-1 to TRBJ1-1; no reliable D call. This CDR3 has 11 residues. Germline-derived CDR1 and CDR2 are DFQATT and SNEGSKA (reference sequence). V lost 6 bases and J 7 bases, leaving 12 bases between the germline ends. CDR3 protein: CSAKVGLEAFF. The CDR3 coding sequence is TGCAGTGCCAAAGTCGGACTTGAAGCTTTCTTT.

This clone was detected a few times. CDR3 DNA sequence: TGCAGCGTTCAACTAGCGGGTCTCTACGAGCAGTACTTC. This sequence encodes CSVQLAGLYEQYF. This sequence joins TRBV29-1 and TRBJ2-7; TRBD2 aligns across 9 bases. This CDR3 has 13 residues. The germline V gene has CDR1 SQVTM and CDR2 ANQGSEA. V trimming: 5 bases; J trimming: 3 bases; junction bases outside the gene matches: 5.